This TCR beta chain was recorded in a study of T cell repertoires in aging, cancer and after chemotherapy. Turning to the study itself: Six age groups, ranging from 30 or younger to 70 or older, included the donors. Glioblastoma patients receiving temozolomide-based therapy gave paired samples before and after chemotherapy. Findings and limits, study-wide: Age-matched healthy donors had significantly more diverse, less clonal blood TCR repertoires than untreated cancer patients. In cancer patients, declining TCR diversity with age involved lost richness and lost evenness.

Per the germline V gene, CDR1 is SGHAT and CDR2 is FQNNGV. The CDR3 consists of 15 residues. Trimming cost V 1 base and J 3 bases; bases outside gene matches: 2. Comments on this clonotype: Its target is unknown.

A mixed TRB-A/B primer pool amplified rearranged TRB by multiplex touch-down PCR. TCRdb passed the multiplex PCR reads through MiXCR, listing each CDR3 protein once. The sample yields about 2,900 distinct CDR3 sequences, around 25% seen once. TCR beta rearrangements were amplified from peripheral blood genomic DNA. Material: blood. The gene calls are TRBV11-2 and TRBJ2-3, with 9 positions matching TRBD2. This TCR was recovered from a human donor with a solid tumor. In nucleotides, the CDR3 is TGTGCCAGCAGCTTAGTGGCGGGAGGGACAGATACGCAGTATTTT. This codes for CASSLVAGGTDTQYF. Combining the CDR3 with reference TRBV11-2 and TRBJ2-3 gives the whole variable domain EAGVAQSPRYKIIEKRQSVAFWCNPISGHATLYWYQQILGQGPKLLIQFQNNGVVDDSQLPKDRFSAERLKGVDSTLKIQPAKLEDSAVYLCASSLVAGGTDTQYFGPGTRLTVL.